This T cell receptor (beta chain) was sequenced during a study of vaccination and CD4 T cells after COVID-19. The V and J ends lost 5 bases and 1 base respectively, with 17 bases between them. Per germline, CDR1 SEHNR and CDR2 FQNEAQ (reference sequence). The CDR3 length is 16 residues. Treatment in this sample: approximately nine-day PBMC culture with coronavirus spike peptide pools or control peptides (ViraFEST assay). The study sequenced cultured CD4+ T cell DNA using the Oncomine TCR Beta short-read assay. Scientists extracted genomic DNA from CD4+ T cells grown in culture. MiXCR, run by TCRdb on the PCR reads, gives a single entry per CDR3 protein. The table includes some 20,000 distinct CDR3 sequences, roughly 47% detected once. This clonotype was seen only a few times. As yet, its antigen is unknown.

The receptor was derived from a human donor with COVID-19. The sequenced sample consisted of cultured CD4+ T cells from blood. The V gene is TRBV7-9, the J gene TRBJ2-5; possible D gene TRBD2, 5 bases. The CDR3 reads CASSEGNSGTQETQYF. In DNA form, the CDR3 reads TGTGCCAGCAGCGAGGGAAACTCAGGAACCCAAGAGACCCAGTACTTC. Full variable domain (remainder filled in from reference TRBV7-9 and TRBJ2-5): DTGVSQNPRHKITKRGQNVTFRCDPISEHNRLYWYRQTLGQGPEFLTYFQNEAQLEKSRLLSDRFSAERPKGSFSTLEIQRTEQGDSAMYLCASSEGNSGTQETQYFGPGTRLLVL.